The TCR beta chain described here comes from a study of T cells in pancreatic ductal adenocarcinoma. Libraries were prepared by immunoSEQ multiplex PCR; TCRdb keeps only in-frame clonotypes and omits some of them. The sample holds tens of thousands of clones; around 90% are singletons and the top ten take 2.2%. Broader study findings: Blood clonality (around 0.066) did not differ significantly from tumor (around 0.1). Blood had more productive templates and about 7.9-fold more unique clonotypes than tumor.

Per germline, CDR1 KGHSH and CDR2 LQKENI. This CDR3 is built from 16 residues. Trimming took 5 bases from V and 4 from J, leaving 15 bases between them. The selected patients with pancreatic ductal adenocarcinoma had surgery but no neoadjuvant therapy. Remarks on this clone: As yet, its antigen is unknown.

Sequencing was done on a sample of PBMCs. The receptor's source is a human donor with pancreatic ductal adenocarcinoma. The chain recombines TRBV18 with TRBJ2-6; TRBD1 is a possible D gene (6 bases). The CDR3 DNA follows: TGTGCCAGCTCATCCACTACAGGGTCCGGGGCCAACGTCCTGACTTTC. This encodes CASSSTTGSGANVLTF. The full variable domain, completed using reference TRBV18 and TRBJ2-6, is NAGVMQNPRHLVRRRGQEARLRCSPMKGHSHVYWYRQLPEEGLKFMVYLQKENIIDESGMPKERFSAEFPKEGPSILRIQQVVRGDSAAYFCASSSTTGSGANVLTFGAGSRLTVL.